The 22 T cell receptor beta chains presented below share a single source sample, sequenced in a study of T-cell memory formation after mild COVID-19. One entry per CDR3 protein, called by TCRdb with MiXCR from the 5' RACE reads. The table lists 500,000 to 650,000 distinct CDR3 sequences, about a fifth of them singletons, with approximately 8.4% in the top ten. What was sequenced was PBMCs or a T cell subset sorted from them (not recorded which). These receptors were taken from an adult woman who had mild COVID-19 (a few samples of this study predate the infection). Cell type and time point are not known.

This clonotype was observed a few times. The rearrangement links TRBV7-2 to TRBJ2-7, with D perhaps matching TRBD2 (5 bases). V was cut by 7 bases and J by 2 bases, with 15 bases left in between. Germline V CDR1 and CDR2: SGHTA, FQGNSA. The CDR3 has 14 residues. This CDR3 is CASTPRTRTYEQYF. In nucleotides, the CDR3 is TGTGCCAGCACCCCCAGGACTCGAACCTACGAGCAGTACTTC.

In its sample, this clonotype was seen once. The DNA for the CDR3 is TGCGCCAGCAGCTCTGGACAGACCATGAACACTGAAGCTTTCTTT. Protein product: CASSSGQTMNTEAFF. V usage is TRBV5-1 and J usage is TRBJ1-1, with D possibly matching TRBD1 (6 bases). Trimming shortened V by 3 bases and J by 0 bases, and 12 bases separated the two germline ends. Germline V gene data show CDR1 as SGHRS and CDR2 as YFSETQ. The CDR3 extends over 15 amino acids.

V gene TRBV4-1 combines with J gene TRBJ1-4; 7 bases line up with TRBD1. The V gene's germline CDR1 is MGHRA and CDR2 YSYEKL. The CDR3 totals 17 residues. V trimming: 1 base; J trimming: 4 bases; junction bases outside the gene matches: 9. The CDR3 sequence: CASSQGPQGSSNEKLFF. For the CDR3, the DNA is TGCGCCAGCAGCCAAGGACCACAGGGGTCGAGTAATGAAAAACTGTTTTTT.

The V call is TRBV5-6, the J call TRBJ1-1; D not resolved. Looked up from germline, CDR1 is SGHDT and CDR2 is YYEEEE. Trimming left V 0 bases short and J 1 base short, with 13 bases between. The CDR3 has 16 residues. The CDR3 here is CASSLETGAGNTEAFF. CDR3 nucleotides: TGTGCCAGCAGCTTGGAAACGGGAGCAGGGAACACTGAAGCTTTCTTT.

This clonotype turned up a few times. J is TRBJ1-2 and V is TRBV12-3 or TRBV12-4; the match to TRBD1 covers 7 bases. This CDR3 has 14 amino acids. With V trimmed by 6 bases and J by 7 bases, 11 bases remained unmatched. CDR3 in amino acids: CASSLDDREFGYTF. CDR3 bases: TGTGCCAGCAGCCTGGACGACAGGGAGTTTGGCTACACCTTC.

This clonotype came up a few times. This chain joins TRBV5-5 and TRBJ2-1; the D is unclear. Germline CDR1 and CDR2: SGHKS and YYEKEE (reference sequence). Deletions cut 0 bases from V and 4 bases from J, with 11 bases between. This CDR3 region has 15 residues. The CDR3 DNA is TGTGCCAGCAGCTTGGCGGTGGACGCGTACAATGAGCAGTTCTTC. As protein: CASSLAVDAYNEQFF. The entire variable domain, with the rest obtained from reference TRBV5-5 and TRBJ2-1, is as follows: DAGVTQSPTHLIKTRGQQVTLRCSPISGHKSVSWYQQVLGQGPQFIFQYYEKEERGRGNFPDRFSARQFPNYSSELNVNALLLGDSALYLCASSLAVDAYNEQFFGPGTRLTVL.

Only a few counts were recorded for this clonotype. This sequence joins TRBV18 and TRBJ2-7; tentatively, D is TRBD2 (7 bases). V was clipped by 2 bases and J by 5 bases, with 19 bases between them. The CDR3 is 16 residues long. The germline V gene encodes CDR1 KGHSH and CDR2 LQKENI. The CDR3 DNA reads TGTGCCAGCTCACCAAGGCAAGGAGGGGGGGCGGACGAGCAGTACTTC. Translation: CASSPRQGGGADEQYF. The variable domain in full, with the rest retrieved from reference TRBV18 and TRBJ2-7, is NAGVMQNPRHLVRRRGQEARLRCSPMKGHSHVYWYRQLPEEGLKFMVYLQKENIIDESGMPKERFSAEFPKEGPSILRIQQVVRGDSAAYFCASSPRQGGGADEQYFGPGTRLTVT.

The chain employs TRBV9 and TRBJ1-2; D remains ambiguous. The CDR3 is 16 amino acids. V lost 4 bases, J lost 0 bases, and 16 bases lay in between. Germline assignment: CDR1 SGDLS and CDR2 YYNGEE. CDR3 nucleotides: TGTGCCAGCAGCACCAATCGGCAGTTTCCTAACTATGGCTACACCTTC. Encoded protein: CASSTNRQFPNYGYTF.

CDR3 coding DNA: TGTGCCAGCAGCCAGGTTCTGAGTTCTGGGCGGGGGTCTGGGGAGCAGTTCTTC. This gives the protein CASSQVLSSGRGSGEQFF. V and J are TRBV5-5 and TRBJ2-1, with 7 bases that match TRBD2. Germline lookup yields CDR1 SGHKS and CDR2 YYEKEE (reference sequence). The CDR3 length is 18 residues. V was pared by 4 bases and J by 10 bases, with 23 bases of the junction left unmatched.

The V and J genes are TRBV6-6 and TRBJ1-5; maybe TRBD1 (5 bases). The CDR3 is made up of 14 amino acids. The V and J ends lost 7 bases and 2 bases respectively, with 12 bases between them. Germline CDR1 reads MNHNY; CDR2 reads SVGAGI (reference sequence). CDR3 sequence (DNA): TGTGCCAGCACCTATTGGGGGGGCAATCAGCCCCAGCATTTT. As protein: CASTYWGGNQPQHF.

This clonotype has only a few counts. The J gene is TRBJ2-1, the V gene TRBV6-5; D is perhaps TRBD1 (5 bases). Per the germline V gene, CDR1 is MNHEY and CDR2 is SVGAGI. This CDR3 contains 15 residues. The V gene lost 2 bases and the J gene lost 5 bases, with 13 bases spanning the gap. CDR3 loop: CASSYNRWLNNEQFF. CDR3 nucleotides: TGTGCCAGCAGTTACAACAGGTGGTTAAACAATGAGCAGTTCTTC.

This clonotype came up a few times. The chain carries TRBV7-3 and TRBJ1-1; the D is unclear. CDR1 and CDR2 from the germline V gene are SGHTA and FQGTGA. This CDR3 is 14 amino acids long. The V gene lost 2 bases and the J gene lost 2 bases, with 9 bases spanning the gap. CDR3: CASSLGTTNTEAFF. The CDR3, as DNA: TGTGCCAGCAGCTTAGGTACTACTAACACTGAAGCTTTCTTT.

This clonotype occurred a few times. V usage is TRBV5-1 and J usage is TRBJ2-2; 9 nucleotides align to TRBD1. The V gene's germline CDR1 is SGHRS and CDR2 YFSETQ. This CDR3 region has 15 residues. The trim removed 3 bases at V and 6 bases at J, leaving 6 bases unmatched. CDR3 in amino acids: CASSSRTGDAGELFF. CDR3 in DNA: TGCGCCAGCAGCTCCCGGACAGGGGATGCCGGGGAGCTGTTTTTT.

Only a few counts were recorded for this clonotype. The chain recombines TRBV30 with TRBJ2-1; no clear D. The CDR3 is 12 amino acids. Germline lookup yields CDR1 GTSNPN and CDR2 SVGIG (reference sequence). Between the trimmed V and J ends, which lost 0 bases and 8 bases, there was a span of 8 bases. In nucleotides, the CDR3 is TGTGCCTGGAGTGTGAGTAACCATGAGCAGTTCTTC. This encodes CAWSVSNHEQFF.

The CDR3 nucleotides are TGTGCCAGTAGTCCACGACAGGGGGCATGGGGTCAGCCCCAGCATTTT. Amino acids: CASSPRQGAWGQPQHF. This rearrangement joins TRBV19 to TRBJ1-5, with 10 bases that match TRBD1. Germline-derived CDR1 and CDR2 are LNHDA and SQIVND (reference sequence). CDR3 length equals 16 residues. J was trimmed by 6 bases and V by 5 bases; bases with no gene match: 10. Variable domain in full (rest from reference TRBV19 and TRBJ1-5): DGGITQSPKYLFRKEGQNVTLSCEQNLNHDAMYWYRQDPGQGLRLIYYSQIVNDFQKGDIAEGYSVSREKKESFPLTVTSAQKNPTAFYLCASSPRQGAWGQPQHFGDGTRLSIL.

V usage is TRBV5-1 and J usage is TRBJ2-5; 7 bases match TRBD1. This CDR3 comprises 13 residues. In germline, CDR1 is SGHRS, CDR2 YFSETQ. V shed 6 bases, J shed 5 bases, and the junction held 7 bases outside the gene matches. The CDR3: CASTQQGLETQYF. The CDR3 region has the DNA TGCGCCAGCACCCAACAGGGGCTGGAGACCCAGTACTTC.

The chain combines TRBV18 with TRBJ1-1; 11 positions match TRBD1. V was clipped by 4 bases and J by 4 bases; unmatched bases: 8. Germline V gives CDR1 KGHSH, CDR2 LQKENI. The CDR3 consists of 16 residues. The CDR3 bases are TGTGCCAGCTCACGCCCGGACAGGGGGCGGCTCACTGAAGCTTTCTTT. It translates to CASSRPDRGRLTEAFF. The variable domain in full, completed from reference TRBV18 and TRBJ1-1, reads NAGVMQNPRHLVRRRGQEARLRCSPMKGHSHVYWYRQLPEEGLKFMVYLQKENIIDESGMPKERFSAEFPKEGPSILRIQQVVRGDSAAYFCASSRPDRGRLTEAFFGQGTRLTVV.

The V and J genes are TRBV29-1 and TRBJ2-7, with 8 bases that match TRBD2. Trimming removed 0 bases from V and 7 bases from J; junction bases left unmatched: 2. The germline V gene has CDR1 SQVTM and CDR2 ANQGSEA. CDR3 length: 12 amino acids. The CDR3: CSVEEAGGEQYF. Here the CDR3 DNA reads TGCAGCGTTGAAGAGGCGGGGGGAGAGCAGTACTTC.

The rearrangement links TRBV4-1 to TRBJ2-5; possibly TRBD2 for D (6 bases). Germline-derived CDR1 and CDR2 are MGHRA and YSYEKL. Between the trimmed V and J ends, which lost 6 bases and 7 bases, there was a span of 18 bases. The CDR3 is 14 residues long. The CDR3 region is CASSSGVEEGTQYF. The CDR3 bases are TGCGCCAGCAGTTCGGGGGTGGAAGAAGGGACCCAGTACTTC.

This clonotype was seen a handful of times. The V gene is TRBV18, the J gene TRBJ1-1; D remains unclear. The CDR3 length is 16 residues. From germline, CDR1 is KGHSH and CDR2 LQKENI. V was cut by 3 bases and J by 0 bases, with 14 bases left in between. DNA of the CDR3: TGTGCCAGCTCACCTGTAGCGGACCTCATGAACACTGAAGCTTTCTTT. It yields the protein CASSPVADLMNTEAFF.

The gene calls are TRBV7-9 and TRBJ1-1; a weak D match, TRBD1 (5 bases). Trimming removed 1 base from V and 4 bases from J, with 7 bases in between. The CDR3 spans 13 residues. Germline-derived CDR1 and CDR2 are SEHNR and FQNEAQ (reference sequence). The CDR3 spells CASSLDQGTEAFF. The CDR3 nucleotides are TGTGCCAGCAGCTTAGATCAGGGCACTGAAGCTTTCTTT.

This clonotype has a handful of counts. The J gene is TRBJ1-1, the V gene TRBV18; no reliable D call. V was cut by 3 bases and J by 7 bases, with 6 bases left in between. The CDR3 runs to 11 residues. The germline V gene encodes CDR1 KGHSH and CDR2 LQKENI. The DNA of the CDR3 is TGTGCCAGCTCACCTGTGGGTGAAGCTTTCTTT. Protein: CASSPVGEAFF.